The 29 T cell receptor beta chains listed next were all sequenced from one sample in a study of technical replicates of blood from several donors. Sequencing used immunoSEQ multiplex PCR; TCRdb keeps in-frame clones, though not all of them. This repertoire shows some 87,000 clones, 85% to 95% found once; its top ten account for about 0.4%. Sequencing was carried out using T cells isolated from PBMCs. Receptors were obtained from a human donor in good health.

This clone was seen a handful of times. The chain couples TRBV2 to TRBJ1-3; D not resolved. Germline V gives CDR1 SNHLY, CDR2 FYNNEI. This CDR3 comprises 11 residues. V gave up 4 bases and J gave up 4 bases, with 2 bases separating them. CDR3 sequence (DNA): TGTGCCAGCAGTGCGGGAAACACCATATATTTT. Residues: CASSAGNTIYF.

This chain uses TRBV6-6 with TRBJ2-1; maybe TRBD2 (6 bases). The CDR3 has 16 residues. V lost 1 base and J lost 4, with 14 bases in between. Germline loops: CDR1 MNHNY, CDR2 SVGAGI (reference sequence). DNA for the CDR3: TGTGCCAGCAGTTACTGGGTGGGCGGGATGTACAATGAGCAGTTCTTC. Translating gives CASSYWVGGMYNEQFF.

As concerns this clone: One end of the junction does not line up with germline, which may come from a read error. V usage is TRBV7-7 and J usage is TRBJ2-2, with 7 nucleotides matching TRBD2. Per the germline V gene, CDR1 is SSHAT and CDR2 is FNYEAQ (reference sequence). The CDR3 extends over 16 amino acids. The CDR3 is CASSLTGAGPAGELFF. DNA of the CDR3: TGTGCTAGCAGCTTAACCGGAGCGGGGCCCGCCGGGGAGCTGTTTTTT.

The chain employs TRBV7-9 and TRBJ2-1, with 13 bases lining up with TRBD2. The CDR3 contains 17 residues. From germline, CDR1 is SEHNR and CDR2 FQNEAQ (reference sequence). The V and J ends lost 9 bases and 0 bases, in that order; junction bases with no gene match: 8. The CDR3, as DNA: TGTGCCAGTAGCGGGACTAGCGGGATCAGCTCCTACAATGAGCAGTTCTTC. This sequence encodes CASSGTSGISSYNEQFF.

The chain couples TRBV6-6 to TRBJ1-1; D remains unclear. The CDR3 contains 12 residues. V lost 0 bases and J 10 bases, leaving 9 bases between the germline ends. Germline CDR1 is MNHNY and CDR2 is SVGAGI (reference sequence). CDR3 amino acids: CASSYSKAGAFF. Here the CDR3 DNA reads TGTGCCAGCAGTTACTCGAAGGCAGGAGCTTTCTTT.

The rearrangement joins TRBV5-6 to TRBJ2-1; TRBD1 matches at 8 bases. CDR3 size: 15 residues. Germline-derived CDR1 and CDR2 are SGHDT and YYEEEE. V lost 3 bases, J lost 3 bases, and 5 bases stayed unmatched. The CDR3: CASSSQQGDYNEQFF. The DNA of the CDR3 is TGTGCCAGCAGCTCCCAACAGGGGGACTACAATGAGCAGTTCTTC.

CDR3 DNA: TGCGCCAGCAGCCAACTGACAGCAACTAATGAAAAACTGTTTTTT. This codes for CASSQLTATNEKLFF. The rearrangement links TRBV4-1 to TRBJ1-4, with a weak D call TRBD1 (5 bases). In germline, CDR1 is MGHRA, CDR2 YSYEKL. The CDR3 totals 15 residues. V lost 2 bases to trimming and J lost 0 bases, with 7 bases between them.

This clone has more than one count but fewer than ten. The V gene is TRBV4-1, the J gene TRBJ1-5; maybe TRBD1 (6 bases). V lost 1 base and J 5 bases, leaving 12 bases between the germline ends. CDR1 and CDR2 from the germline V gene are MGHRA and YSYEKL. The CDR3 is 15 residues long. For the CDR3, the DNA is TGCGCCAGCAGCCAAGGTAACACAGGGCATCAGCCCCAGCATTTT. Amino acid sequence: CASSQGNTGHQPQHF.

This clone has just one count. The chain carries TRBV27 and TRBJ2-7; 7 bases map to TRBD2. The V and J ends lost 5 bases and 5 bases, in that order; junction bases with no gene match: 12. The CDR3 totals 15 residues. CDR1 and CDR2 (germline): MNHEY, SMNVEV (reference sequence). CDR3 amino acids: CASSPSPREDHEQYF. CDR3 sequence (DNA): TGTGCCAGCAGTCCGAGCCCACGGGAGGACCACGAGCAGTACTTC.

The rearrangement links TRBV27 to TRBJ2-7, with D possibly being TRBD2 (5 bases). The germline V gene has CDR1 MNHEY and CDR2 SMNVEV (reference sequence). CDR3 size: 13 residues. V lost 1 base, J lost 3 bases, and 7 bases lay in between. The CDR3, as DNA: TGTGCCAGCAGTTTATATGGGAGCTACGAGCAGTACTTC. It codes for CASSLYGSYEQYF.

V gene TRBV5-6 combines with J gene TRBJ2-1, with D possibly TRBD2 on 6 matching bases. The CDR3 totals 17 residues. CDR1 is SGHDT, CDR2 YYEEEE, per germline. V was cut by 0 bases and J by 2 bases, with 15 bases left in between. CDR3 coding DNA: TGTGCCAGCAGCTTGGTTGCGACTAGGAAGGCCTACAATGAGCAGTTCTTC. Translated: CASSLVATRKAYNEQFF. Based on the CDR3 plus reference TRBV5-6 and TRBJ2-1, the full variable domain is DAGVTQSPTHLIKTRGQQVTLRCSPKSGHDTVSWYQQALGQGPQFIFQYYEEEERQRGNFPDRFSGHQFPNYSSELNVNALLLGDSALYLCASSLVATRKAYNEQFFGPGTRLTVL.

V usage is TRBV28 and J usage is TRBJ2-2; D perhaps matches TRBD2 (6 bases). This CDR3 contains 16 residues. V lost 6 bases and J lost 6, with 20 bases in between. The germline CDR1 and CDR2 sequences are MDHEN and SYDVKM. CDR3 DNA sequence: TGTGCCAGCAGAAATTACGGAGGGGAACTAGCCGGGGAGCTGTTTTTT. Its protein is CASRNYGGELAGELFF.

The gene calls are TRBV7-2 and TRBJ2-5; a weak D match, TRBD2 (6 bases). The V gene lost 1 base and the J gene lost 4 bases, with 13 bases spanning the gap. CDR1 is SGHTA and CDR2 is FQGNSA in the germline V gene. The CDR3 consists of 15 residues. The CDR3 sequence is CASSLELRELETQYF. CDR3 bases: TGTGCCAGCAGCTTAGAGTTACGGGAGTTAGAGACCCAGTACTTC.

This rearrangement joins TRBV19 to TRBJ1-5; D might be TRBD1 (5 bases). The CDR3 runs to 15 residues. V was pared by 4 bases and J by 6 bases, with 16 bases between. Germline CDR1 is LNHDA and CDR2 is SQIVND (reference sequence). This chain's CDR3 is CASSRPGGTRQPQHF. The CDR3 region has the DNA TGTGCCAGTAGTAGGCCGGGGGGGACTCGTCAGCCCCAGCATTTT.

The chain couples TRBV7-9 to TRBJ2-7; the match to TRBD2 covers 9 bases. This CDR3 has 14 amino acids. CDR1 SEHNR and CDR2 FQNEAQ come from the germline V gene (reference sequence). V dropped 0 bases and J dropped 4; count of bases not matched to a gene: 1. CDR3 sequence (DNA): TGTGCCAGCAGCTTAGCTGCGGGAGGGTACGAGCAGTACTTC. This gives the protein CASSLAAGGYEQYF.

V gene TRBV6-1 combines with J gene TRBJ2-7; 7 positions agree with TRBD2. V lost 8 bases and J lost 4; bases outside the gene matches: 11. This CDR3 has 14 residues. The V gene's germline CDR1 is MNHNS and CDR2 SASEGT. CDR3 sequence: CASRTLPGGYEQYF. CDR3 DNA sequence: TGTGCCAGCCGGACCCTTCCCGGGGGGTACGAGCAGTACTTC.

The chain carries TRBV7-9 and TRBJ2-2, with no clear D. Trimming shortened V by 1 base and J by 6 bases, and 15 bases separated the two germline ends. Germline CDR1 SEHNR, CDR2 FQNEAQ (reference sequence). The CDR3 sequence is 16 residues long. CDR3 in amino acids: CASSLVGPGPPGELFF. As DNA, the CDR3 is TGTGCCAGCAGCTTAGTGGGTCCGGGTCCCCCCGGGGAGCTGTTTTTT.

V and J are TRBV28 and TRBJ2-1; D may be TRBD2 (5 bases). V was pared by 3 bases and J by 6 bases, with 21 bases between. The CDR3 loop spans 17 amino acids. CDR1 is MDHEN and CDR2 is SYDVKM in the germline V gene. CDR3 in amino acids: CASSFAERGYQSNEQFF. Written as DNA, the CDR3 is TGTGCCAGCAGTTTCGCAGAAAGAGGGTACCAATCCAATGAGCAGTTCTTC.

This chain links TRBV2 with TRBJ2-7; 9 bases are shared with TRBD1. Germline V gene lookup returns CDR1 SNHLY and CDR2 FYNNEI. The CDR3 contains 16 residues. V was clipped by 5 bases and J by 9 bases; unmatched bases: 17. The CDR3, as DNA: TGTGCCAGCAGTCTACTGTTCCGGGACAGGGAAGATCGGCAGTACTTC. It codes for CASSLLFRDREDRQYF.

The chain links TRBV11-2 to TRBJ2-7, with 9 positions matching TRBD2. J was trimmed by 2 bases and V by 4 bases; bases with no gene match: 3. CDR1 and CDR2 from the germline V gene are SGHAT and FQNNGV. The length of the CDR3 is 14 residues. In DNA, the CDR3 is TGTGCCAGCAGCTATGGACTAGCGACCTACGAGCAGTACTTC. Its protein is CASSYGLATYEQYF.

The chain recombines TRBV6-1 with TRBJ1-5; 7 bases line up with TRBD1. The germline V gene encodes CDR1 MNHNS and CDR2 SASEGT. The CDR3 spans 13 residues. The J segment lost 5 bases and the V segment lost 7 bases, leaving 5 bases of the junction unmatched. CDR3: CASTEDRDQPQHF. The CDR3 DNA is TGTGCCAGCACGGAAGACAGGGATCAGCCCCAGCATTTT.

V usage is TRBV15 and J usage is TRBJ1-1; 8 positions match TRBD1. The CDR3 consists of 13 residues. V shed 4 bases and J 5 bases; nucleotides not matched to a gene: 3. Germline-derived CDR1 and CDR2 are LNHNV and YYDKDF (reference sequence). CDR3 sequence (DNA): TGTGCCACCAGCACACGACAGGGGACTGAAGCTTTCTTT. As protein: CATSTRQGTEAFF.

V is TRBV29-1 and J is TRBJ2-3, with 8 positions matching TRBD2. Germline V gene lookup returns CDR1 SQVTM and CDR2 ANQGSEA. There are 14 residues in the CDR3. J lost 1 base, V lost 6 bases, and 6 bases had no gene match. CDR3 loop: CSVARGLGTDTQYF. The DNA for the CDR3 is TGCAGCGTCGCCAGGGGACTAGGCACAGATACGCAGTATTTT.

This rearrangement joins TRBV10-3 to TRBJ1-5, with 7 positions matching TRBD1. Germline CDR1 reads ENHRY; CDR2 reads SYGVKD. V dropped 2 bases and J dropped 2; count of bases not matched to a gene: 6. The CDR3 is made up of 16 amino acids. CDR3 loop: CAISEDREGGNQPQHF. The CDR3 DNA follows: TGTGCCATCAGTGAGGACAGGGAAGGGGGCAATCAGCCCCAGCATTTT.

The CDR3 nucleotides are TGTGCCAGCAGCTTAATGGCAGGGCTGAACACTGAAGCTTTCTTT. It is translated as CASSLMAGLNTEAFF. The chain recombines TRBV7-3 with TRBJ1-1; D possibly corresponds to TRBD1 (5 bases). Germline loops: CDR1 SGHTA, CDR2 FQGTGA. This CDR3 is built from 15 residues. V was cut by 1 base and J by 0 bases, with 9 bases left in between.

J is TRBJ2-2 and V is TRBV10-2; 9 positions match TRBD1. The trim removed 7 bases at V and 6 bases at J, leaving 9 bases unmatched. Germline V lookup: CDR1 WSHSY, CDR2 SAAADI. CDR3 size: 15 residues. CDR3 amino acids: CASITGGDRAGELFF. CDR3 in DNA: TGCGCCAGCATAACAGGGGGCGATAGGGCCGGGGAGCTGTTTTTT.

The V gene is TRBV7-2, the J gene TRBJ2-7; D unresolved. The germline CDR1 and CDR2 sequences are SGHTA and FQGNSA. Trimming took 1 base from V and 2 from J, leaving 9 bases between them. CDR3 length: 14 residues. The DNA of the CDR3 is TGTGCCAGCAGCTTAGGACCTCTAGCCTACGAGCAGTACTTC. Its translation is CASSLGPLAYEQYF. The full variable domain, in which reference TRBV7-2 and TRBJ2-7 provide the parts outside the CDR3, is GAGVSQSPSNKVTEKGKDVELRCDPISGHTALYWYRQSLGQGLEFLIYFQGNSAPDKSGLPSDRFSAERTGGSVSTLTIQRTQQEDSAVYLCASSLGPLAYEQYFGPGTRLTVT.

The V gene is TRBV11-1, the J gene TRBJ2-1; 7 nucleotides align to TRBD1. There are 15 residues in the CDR3. Germline CDR1 is SGHAT and CDR2 is FQDESV (reference sequence). V shed 2 bases, J shed 9 bases, and the junction held 10 bases outside the gene matches. The DNA of the CDR3 is TGTGCCAGCAGCTTAAGTAGAGGGGGCAAAGGTGAGCAGTTCTTC. Translating gives CASSLSRGGKGEQFF.

The genes are TRBV27 and TRBJ2-7, with 8 positions matching TRBD2. The CDR3 has 14 amino acids. The germline CDR1 and CDR2 sequences are MNHEY and SMNVEV (reference sequence). V dropped 3 bases and J dropped 4; count of bases not matched to a gene: 5. The DNA of the CDR3 is TGTGCCAGCAGTTTCGGGCGGGAGGTATACGAGCAGTACTTC. Translation gives CASSFGREVYEQYF.